This note documents a single TCR beta chain sequence. Antigen unknown. The method was immunoSEQ multiplex PCR; TCRdb's version includes in-frame clones alone and lacks a portion of them. The table has approximately 440,000 clones, over 60% seen once; the top ten hold about 12%. This sample is part of a study of shared clonotypes between healthy human individuals. On the study more broadly: Researchers drew samples from two women and three men aged 18 to 49. Whole-study findings and limits: Only blood was sampled; tissue repertoires likely differ.

The CDR3 is 14 residues long. CDR1 and CDR2 from the germline V gene are SGHTA and FQGNSA. V lost 1 base and J lost 0, with 5 bases in between. The clonotype was recovered from a woman aged 35 to 49 in good health. Some clones in this sample may be carry-over from other donors' samples. The specimen sequenced was PBMCs. The rearrangement links TRBV7-2 to TRBJ2-3; weak D call: TRBD2 (5 bases). This CDR3 is CASSLGTSTDTQYF. DNA for the CDR3: TGTGCCAGCAGCTTAGGGACTAGCACAGATACGCAGTATTTT. The whole variable domain, remainder taken from reference TRBV7-2 and TRBJ2-3, is GAGVSQSPSNKVTEKGKDVELRCDPISGHTALYWYRQSLGQGLEFLIYFQGNSAPDKSGLPSDRFSAERTGGSVSTLTIQRTQQEDSAVYLCASSLGTSTDTQYFGPGTRLTVL.